This TCR beta chain was recovered during a study of cytomegalovirus exposure and HLA in healthy donors. The germline CDR1 and CDR2 sequences are MDHEN and SYDVKM. This CDR3 has 15 amino acids. With 6 bases clipped from V and 5 bases from J, the junction kept 10 bases outside the gene matches. In this sample, this clone turned up a few times. Its antigen is as yet unknown. The PCR made use of 60 Vbeta and 13 Jbeta primers. The repertoire was sequenced with immunoSEQ multiplex PCR; TCRdb's copy has only in-frame clones and lacks some. The sample consists of around 110,000 clones, 81% of them appearing once. Study-wide results and caveats: In a later analysis, at a false discovery rate of 0.05, 15,000 to 20,000 TCR beta sequences matched HLA alleles. Researchers had no immune exposure information except CMV serostatus available.

Specimen: PBMCs. The chain is built from TRBV28 and TRBJ2-5; 9 nucleotides agree with TRBD2. The receptor was derived from a woman aged 30 to 39 in good health and CMV-seronegative. This chain's CDR3 is CASRRGGAPGETQYF. As DNA, the CDR3 is TGTGCCAGCAGGCGCGGGGGGGCGCCCGGGGAGACCCAGTACTTC.